The 11 T cell receptor beta chains presented below share a single source sample, sequenced in a study of T-cell reconstitution after alpha-beta-depleted transplantation in children. Library preparation (for TCRbeta) was performed with unique molecular identifiers. TCRdb fed the PCR reads into MiXCR, producing one record per CDR3 protein. Of fewer than 1 million distinct CDR3 sequences in the sample, around 17% are singletons; the top ten hold roughly 5%. Sequenced material: PBMCs, mostly from graft donor cells, taken 360 days after TCRalphabeta/CD19-depleted stem cell transplant. These receptors came from a male patient younger than 18 who had a stem cell transplant for acute lymphoblastic leukemia, so the T cells may come from the graft donor.

This clonotype was observed a handful of times. The V gene is TRBV3-1, the J gene TRBJ2-1, with TRBD2 matching 11 bases. The CDR3 is 16 amino acids. Germline V gene data show CDR1 as LGHDT and CDR2 as YNNKEL (reference sequence). J lost 6 bases, V lost 1 base, and 5 bases had no gene match. CDR3 nucleotide sequence: TGTGCCAGCAGCCAAGCGGGACTAGCGGTGATCAATGAGCAGTTCTTC. It encodes CASSQAGLAVINEQFF.

The gene calls are TRBV4-1 and TRBJ2-7, with 10 bases that match TRBD1. V trimming: 1 base; J trimming: 2 bases; junction bases outside the gene matches: 11. The germline V gene has CDR1 MGHRA and CDR2 YSYEKL. The CDR3 length is 18 residues. CDR3 nucleotide sequence: TGCGCCAGCAGCCAAGGGGGACAGGGGTATTCGTATACCTACGAGCAGTACTTC. Protein sequence: CASSQGGQGYSYTYEQYF.

This rearrangement joins TRBV5-1 to TRBJ2-3; 9 bases are shared with TRBD2. The germline CDR1 and CDR2 sequences are SGHRS and YFSETQ. The CDR3 covers 16 residues. The ends lost 5 bases at V and 0 bases at J; junction bases unmatched: 7. The CDR3, as DNA: TGCGCCAGCAGTTCGACTAGCGGATATAGCACAGATACGCAGTATTTT. Translating gives CASSSTSGYSTDTQYF.

This clonotype was counted ten times or more. The V call is TRBV24-1, the J call TRBJ2-2; D perhaps matches TRBD2 (5 bases). V was cut by 2 bases and J by 2 bases, with 8 bases left in between. CDR1 and CDR2 from the germline V gene are KGHDR and SFDVKD. CDR3 length: 15 residues. In DNA, the CDR3 is TGTGCCACCAGTGATTCGGGGTCCAACACCGGGGAGCTGTTTTTT. This translates into CATSDSGSNTGELFF.

The chain couples TRBV7-9 to TRBJ1-1, with 8 bases that match TRBD1. The CDR3 spans 14 residues. Per the germline V gene, CDR1 is SEHNR and CDR2 is FQNEAQ (reference sequence). With V trimmed by 5 bases and J by 0 bases, 2 bases remained unmatched. For the CDR3, the DNA is TGTGCCAGCAGCGTGGACAGGGTGAACACTGAAGCTTTCTTT. Amino acid sequence: CASSVDRVNTEAFF. Filled out from reference TRBV7-9 and TRBJ1-1, the complete variable domain reads DTGVSQNPRHKITKRGQNVTFRCDPISEHNRLYWYRQTLGQGPEFLTYFQNEAQLEKSRLLSDRFSAERPKGSFSTLEIQRTEQGDSAMYLCASSVDRVNTEAFFGQGTRLTVV.

This clonotype was detected a few times. This chain connects TRBV24-1 to TRBJ2-5; unclear D gene. Per germline, CDR1 KGHDR and CDR2 SFDVKD. The CDR3 spans 13 residues. V was cut by 1 base and J by 4 bases, with 6 bases left in between. CDR3 bases: TGTGCCACCAGTGATTTAATGCGAGAGACCCAGTACTTC. It specifies CATSDLMRETQYF.

The chain is built from TRBV15 and TRBJ1-1, with TRBD1 as a possible D gene (5 bases). CDR1 and CDR2 (germline): LNHNV, YYDKDF (reference sequence). V shed 0 bases and J shed 0 bases, with 17 bases lying between them. The CDR3 is made up of 18 amino acids. The CDR3 region is CATSRDFWGRGVNTEAFF. The CDR3 DNA reads TGTGCCACCAGCAGAGATTTTTGGGGCCGGGGGGTGAACACTGAAGCTTTCTTT.

Points on this clonotype: The junction shows a germline mismatch at one end, possibly a read error. The chain joins TRBV10-3 to TRBJ2-3; 10 bases fit TRBD2. The germline gives CDR1 ENHRY, CDR2 SYGVKD. The CDR3 is made up of 18 amino acids. The CDR3: CAIGEGGGSLAGADTQYF. The DNA of the CDR3 is TGTGCCATCGGTGAAGGAGGGGGAAGCCTAGCGGGAGCAGATACGCAGTATTTT.

The chain recombines TRBV12-3 or TRBV12-4 with TRBJ2-2; no clear D gene. This CDR3 is built from 12 residues. Trimming left V 6 bases short and J 5 bases short, with 7 bases between. CDR3 DNA: TGTGCCAGCAGAGAACTTACCGGGGAGCTGTTTTTT. This gives the protein CASRELTGELFF.

This chain uses TRBV20-1 with TRBJ2-7, with TRBD2 matching over 16 bases. Germline CDR1 reads DFQATT; CDR2 reads SNEGSKA (reference sequence). V dropped 4 bases and J dropped 5; count of bases not matched to a gene: 11. The CDR3 is 17 residues long. CDR3 protein: CSANLLGTSGRAHEQYF. For the CDR3, the DNA is TGCAGTGCTAATCTCCTTGGGACTAGCGGGAGGGCCCACGAGCAGTACTTC.

This clonotype has just a few counts. This chain links TRBV10-1 with TRBJ1-1; D is unclear. The V gene's germline CDR1 is WNHNN and CDR2 SYGVQD (reference sequence). Trimming cost V 2 bases and J 0 bases, with 19 bases left between them. There are 18 residues in the CDR3. CDR3 residues: CASSEGGKRGTMNTEAFF. CDR3 sequence (DNA): TGCGCCAGCAGTGAGGGAGGAAAGCGAGGCACCATGAACACTGAAGCTTTCTTT.